This T cell receptor (beta chain) was identified in a study of cytomegalovirus exposure and HLA in healthy donors. Study results and caveats: Fewer N-insertions (relative to the 666-donor mean) were reportedly seen in an Asian-associated ancestry cluster in a later analysis.

On this clone: What it binds is unknown.

Trimming removed 2 bases at V and 9 bases at J, with 23 bases between. The CDR3 sequence is 16 residues long. Germline V gene data show CDR1 as MNHEY and CDR2 as SVGAGI. Primers included in the PCR were 60 Vbeta and 13 Jbeta primers. Profiling relied on immunoSEQ multiplex PCR, and the TCRdb table lists in-frame clones only, not all of them. The data hold about 120,000 clones, with 60% to 85% observed a single time. The receptor was isolated from a woman aged 40-49 years in good health and CMV-seropositive. This chain links TRBV6-5 with TRBJ2-7; a weak D match, TRBD1 (6 bases). Sequences were obtained from PBMCs. CDR3 DNA: TGTGCCAGCAGTTACGCCCGGGACACGGTCGCATTGGGGCAGTACTTC. It specifies CASSYARDTVALGQYF.